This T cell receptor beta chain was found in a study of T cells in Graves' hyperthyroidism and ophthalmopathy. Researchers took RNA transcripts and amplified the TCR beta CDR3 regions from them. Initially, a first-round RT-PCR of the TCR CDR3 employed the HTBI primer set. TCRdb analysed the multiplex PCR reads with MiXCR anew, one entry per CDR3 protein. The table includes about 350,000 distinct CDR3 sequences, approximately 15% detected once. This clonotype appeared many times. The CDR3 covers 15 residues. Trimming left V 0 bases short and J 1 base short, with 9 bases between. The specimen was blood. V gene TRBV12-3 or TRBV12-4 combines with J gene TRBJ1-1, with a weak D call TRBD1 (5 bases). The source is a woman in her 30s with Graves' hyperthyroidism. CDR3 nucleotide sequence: TGTGCCAGCAGTTTAGCGGACAACAGGAACACTGAAGCTTTCTTT. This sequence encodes CASSLADNRNTEAFF.